The rows below give T cell receptor beta chains drawn from one sample of a study of blood T cell repertoires in COVID-19. Data came from immunoSEQ multiplex PCR; TCRdb stores just in-frame clones and leaves some out. The sample includes 300,000 to 500,000 clones, approximately 87% of them seen just once. Sequenced input: PBMCs or T cells enriched from blood (not recorded which). Source of these receptors: a woman younger than 45 with acute COVID-19. Both conserved end residues are part of each CDR3. A D gene is named only where the DNA matches it firmly. Rows may omit the clone size; those that give it use once, few, many or a size class.

TRBJ2-2,NA,TRBV6-4,NA,13,TGTGCCAGCGGTAATTCAGGCACCGGGGAGCTGTTTTTT,CASGNSGTGELFF
TRBJ1-5,NA,TRBV2,NA,14,TGTGCCAGCAGTGGGACACGAAGCAATCAGCCCCAGCATTTT,CASSGTRSNQPQHF
TRBJ2-6,NA,TRBV5-1,TRBD1,16,TGCGCCAGCAGTCAGACAGGGGCGATCGGGGCCAACGTCCTGACTTTC,CASSQTGAIGANVLTF
TRBJ2-7,NA,TRBV7-2,NA,14,TGTGCCAGCAGCTCCTTAGGGGGGGCGTACGAGCAGTACTTC,CASSSLGGAYEQYF
TRBJ1-6,NA,TRBV7-9,TRBD1,14,TGTGCCAGCAGCGCTCGGGACAGGGGATCACCCCTCCACTTT,CASSARDRGSPLHF
TRBJ2-1,NA,TRBV5-1,NA,12,TGCGCCAGCAGCACACAGCTCAATGAGCAGTTCTTC,CASSTQLNEQFF
TRBJ1-4,NA,TRBV9,TRBD1,16,TGTGCCAGCAGCCAATACTCCGGGACAGTAATTGAAAAACTGTTTTTT,CASSQYSGTVIEKLFF
TRBJ1-2,NA,TRBV6-5,TRBD1,16,TGTGCCAGCAGTTACTCCCTTTACAGGGGGCGACTTGGCTACACCTTC,CASSYSLYRGRLGYTF
TRBJ1-2,NA,TRBV2,TRBD1,16,TGTGCCAGCAGCCTTATAAGACAGGGTTCGAACTATGGCTACACCTTC,CASSLIRQGSNYGYTF
TRBJ1-1,NA,TRBV19,NA,15,TGTGCCAGTAGTATAGATCTGGGGCAGAACACTGAAGCTTTCTTT,CASSIDLGQNTEAFF
TRBJ1-1,NA,TRBV29-1,TRBD1,16,TGCAGCGTTGAAAGTAGTACAGGGGACCTGAACACTGAAGCTTTCTTT,CSVESSTGDLNTEAFF
TRBJ1-2,NA,TRBV28,NA,13,TGTGCCAGCCACCGCCCGGTTAGCTATGGCTACACCTTC,CASHRPVSYGYTF
TRBJ2-3,NA,TRBV12-5,TRBD2,17,TGTGCTAGTGGTTTGGTATCAAAAGCGGGGGGGCCAGATACGCAGTATTTT,CASGLVSKAGGPDTQYF
TRBJ2-3,once,TRBV6-5,NA,13,TGTGCCAGCAGTTACGCGGACACAGATACGCAGTATTTT,CASSYADTDTQYF
TRBJ2-2,NA,TRBV7-3,NA,14,TGTGCCAGCAGCTCCGATGGGGGGGCGAGGGAGCTGTTTTTT,CASSSDGGARELFF
TRBJ1-2,NA,TRBV19,NA,13,TGTGCCAGTAGTGCCGACAGATACTATGGCTACACCTTC,CASSADRYYGYTF
TRBJ1-3,NA,TRBV11-3,NA,14,TGTGCCAGCAGCTCGGACATAACTGGAAACACCATATATTTT,CASSSDITGNTIYF
TRBJ1-4,NA,TRBV11-2,NA,12,TGTGCCAGCAGCTTAGACAGTGAAAAACTGTTTTTT,CASSLDSEKLFF
TRBJ2-1,NA,TRBV3-1/TRBV3-2,TRBD2,16,TGTGCCAGCAGCCAAGGGGGTAGCGGGGCCTACAATGAGCAGTTCTTC,CASSQGGSGAYNEQFF
TRBJ1-2,NA,TRBV5-4,NA,13,TGTGCCAGCAGCTCCGACAGCAACTATGGCTACACCTTC,CASSSDSNYGYTF
TRBJ1-1,NA,TRBV9,NA,13,TGTGCCAGCAGCGTAGTGGCGGACACTGAAGCTTTCTTT,CASSVVADTEAFF
TRBJ2-2,NA,TRBV30,NA,14,TGTGCCTGGAGTCTGCCAGGGGGGACCGGGGAGCTGTTTTTT,CAWSLPGGTGELFF
TRBJ2-7,NA,TRBV18,TRBD1,15,TGTGCCAGCTCACCACCAGGAGACAGGGCCAACGAGCAGTACTTC,CASSPPGDRANEQYF
TRBJ2-3,NA,TRBV19,TRBD2,17,TGTGCCAGTAGCCCGCACCTTCAGCGGGGGAGAACAGATACGCAGTATTTT,CASSPHLQRGRTDTQYF
TRBJ1-2,NA,TRBV18,TRBD1,16,TGTGCCAGCTCACCCCCACAGGGGGCGGGTAACTATGGCTACACCTTC,CASSPPQGAGNYGYTF
TRBJ2-2,NA,TRBV7-2,NA,15,TGTGCCAGCAGCTTAGATACAGGAGCCACCGGGGAGCTGTTTTTT,CASSLDTGATGELFF
TRBJ2-1,NA,TRBV7-3,TRBD2,14,TGTGCCAGCAGCCCGGGGACTACTTCTAATGAGCAGTTCTTC,CASSPGTTSNEQFF
TRBJ2-7,NA,TRBV30,NA,13,TGTGCCTGGAGTAGGGGTTCTACCTACGAGCAGTACTTC,CAWSRGSTYEQYF
TRBJ2-5,once,TRBV6-5,TRBD2,15,TGTGCCAGCAGGAGAGAAGGACTAGCGGGAGAGACCCAGTACTTC,CASRREGLAGETQYF
TRBJ1-1,NA,TRBV3-1/TRBV3-2,NA,13,TGTGCCAGCAGCCAAGAGACTAACACTGAAGCTTTCTTT,CASSQETNTEAFF